The T cell receptor (beta chain) under discussion was sequenced for a study of T-cell memory formation after mild COVID-19. Study as a whole: TCR clusters were largely donor specific. Notes on the study in general: Some clones that responded turned up in pre-infection memory, which suggests that cross-reactive memory joined in. Clones which contracted sat mainly in CM and EM if CD4+, and in EMRA if CD8+.

This clonotype was observed a few times. Its antigen is unknown. Trimming stripped 4 bases from V and 5 bases from J, with 12 bases between. There are 13 residues in the CDR3. Germline values: CDR1 LGHDT, CDR2 YNNKEL (reference sequence). The TCR alpha and TCR beta cDNA libraries, bearing sample barcodes and UMIs, were generated by 5'RACE using constant-segment primers. From the 5' RACE reads, TCRdb called clonotypes with MiXCR, one entry per CDR3 protein. The sample carries around 100,000 distinct CDR3 sequences, around 10% recorded once. This clonotype originated in a man aged 18-30 years who had mild COVID-19 (a few samples of this study predate the infection). Cell type and time point are not known. The gene calls are TRBV3-1 and TRBJ2-7; D not certain. The source material was PBMCs or a T cell subset sorted from them (not recorded which). The CDR3 protein is CASSPSERDEQYV. The CDR3 DNA is TGTGCCAGCAGCCCGTCGGAACGGGACGAGCAGTACGTC.